A selection of T cell receptor beta chains follows, all from one sample in a study of T cell responses to AZD1222 COVID-19 vaccine. Sequenced by immunoSEQ multiplex PCR; TCRdb stores in-frame clones only, minus some. The sample has 95,000 to 100,000 clones, around 84% seen once. The sequencing used peripheral blood, collected on day 0 of AZD1222 vaccination. All receptors come from an adult in good health. Each CDR3 is given with its conserved first and last residue. The order of the fields is V gene, D gene, clone size, J gene, CDR3 protein, CDR3 DNA. The D gene is left open where the match is weak. Where a row states a size, it is once, few, many or the class of an expanded clone; other rows omit it.

>TRBV3-1/TRBV3-2|TRBD1|-|TRBJ2-5
CASSQDQTGRQETQYF
TGTGCCAGCAGCCAAGATCAGACAGGGCGCCAAGAGACCCAGTACTTC
>TRBV10-3|TRBD1|once|TRBJ2-1
CAIQGYNEQFF
TGTGCCATACAGGGGTACAATGAGCAGTTCTTC
>TRBV28|-|-|TRBJ2-4
CASSLEVGALAKNIQYF
TGTGCCAGCAGTCTAGAGGTAGGGGCGCTGGCCAAAAACATTCAGTACTTC
>TRBV9|-|once|TRBJ2-7
CASSPTPGQGYEQYF
TGTGCCAGCAGCCCTACACCGGGTCAGGGCTACGAGCAGTACTTC
>TRBV24-1|-|once|TRBJ2-1
CATTGTSYNEQFF
TGTGCCACCACCGGGACCTCCTACAATGAGCAGTTCTTC
>TRBV7-9|-|-|TRBJ1-3
CASSLGSGNTIYF
TGTGCCAGCAGCTTAGGCTCTGGAAACACCATATATTTT
>TRBV6-6|TRBD1|-|TRBJ2-7
CASSPGTGTFSYEQYF
TGTGCCAGCAGTCCCGGGACAGGGACTTTCTCCTACGAGCAGTACTTC
>TRBV2|-|-|TRBJ1-2
CASSDRGNVYGYTF
TGTGCCAGCAGTGACAGGGGAAACGTCTATGGCTACACCTTC
>TRBV9|-|-|TRBJ2-3
CASSVVVGVADTQYF
TGTGCCAGCAGCGTAGTTGTCGGGGTTGCGGATACGCAGTATTTT
>TRBV6-6|-|few|TRBJ1-2
CASSTLFYGYTF
TGTGCCAGCAGTACGCTCTTCTATGGCTACACCTTC
>TRBV4-2|-|-|TRBJ2-2
CASSHEDTNTGELFF
TGTGCCAGCAGCCATGAGGACACTAACACCGGGGAGCTGTTTTTT
>TRBV9|-|once|TRBJ1-1
CASSVGTEVTEAFF
TGTGCCAGCAGCGTAGGGACAGAGGTCACTGAAGCTTTCTTT
>TRBV6-4|TRBD2|-|TRBJ2-1
CASSPGLAFSGSYNEQFF
TGTGCCAGCAGTCCGGGACTAGCGTTTTCAGGCTCCTACAATGAGCAGTTCTTC
>TRBV6-2/TRBV6-3|-|-|TRBJ1-6
CASSYGDLRWPLHF
TGTGCCAGCAGTTACGGAGATTTGAGGTGGCCCCTCCACTTT
>TRBV18|TRBD2|-|TRBJ2-1
CASSRTLAGDEQFF
TGTGCCAGCTCACGAACTCTAGCGGGAGATGAGCAGTTCTTC
>TRBV18|-|-|TRBJ2-3
CASSLGSLTDTQYF
TGTGCCAGCTCACTCGGGAGTCTTACAGATACGCAGTATTTT
>TRBV4-3|TRBD1|-|TRBJ1-5
CASSQGTGGLLSNQPQHF
TGCGCCAGCAGCCAAGGGACAGGGGGACTACTTAGCAATCAGCCCCAGCATTTT
>TRBV6-2/TRBV6-3|-|-|TRBJ2-3
CASSYHVAKMSDTQYF
TGTGCCAGCAGTTACCACGTCGCTAAAATGTCAGATACGCAGTATTTT
>TRBV28|TRBD2|-|TRBJ2-1
CASSLGGGVDNEQFF
TGTGCCAGCAGTCTTGGTGGGGGGGTTGACAATGAGCAGTTCTTC
>TRBV14|-|-|TRBJ1-6
CASSQGGKNSPLHF
TGTGCCAGCAGCCAAGGTGGTAAAAATTCACCCCTCCACTTT
>TRBV7-6|-|-|TRBJ1-6
CASSLGTPGSNSPLHF
TGTGCCAGCAGCTTAGGGACTCCCGGCAGTAATTCACCCCTCCACTTT
>TRBV27|-|-|TRBJ1-5
CASSFNRGDQPQHF
TGTGCCAGCAGTTTTAACAGAGGGGATCAGCCCCAGCATTTT
>TRBV5-1|-|-|TRBJ1-2
CASSFRADLNYGYTF
TGCGCCAGCAGCTTCCGGGCAGACCTTAACTATGGCTACACCTTC
>TRBV11-3|TRBD1|-|TRBJ2-5
CASSQGTGGILETQYF
TGTGCCAGCAGTCAAGGGACAGGGGGCATTTTAGAGACCCAGTACTTC
>TRBV12-3/TRBV12-4|-|-|TRBJ1-1
CASSFGQPESGFF
TGTGCCAGCAGTTTCGGGCAGCCAGAAAGTGGTTTCTTT
>TRBV3-1/TRBV3-2|-|-|TRBJ2-7
CASSQDYWGKQYF
TGTGCCAGCAGCCAAGATTACTGGGGGAAGCAGTACTTC
>TRBV30|-|few|TRBJ1-3
CAWIRGRTGNTIYF
TGTGCCTGGATCAGGGGTCGGACTGGAAACACCATATATTTT
>TRBV5-5|TRBD1|-|TRBJ1-2
CASSSDRGGYGYTF
TGTGCCAGCAGCTCGGACAGGGGTGGCTATGGCTACACCTTC
>TRBV7-9|TRBD1|-|TRBJ1-5
CASSPPGDSPPRPQHF
TGTGCCAGCAGCCCTCCCGGGGACAGCCCGCCGAGGCCCCAGCATTTT
>TRBV27|-|-|TRBJ2-1
CASSFSPLAGSYNEQFF
TGTGCCAGCAGTTTTTCTCCACTAGCCGGCTCCTACAATGAGCAGTTCTTC
>TRBV5-1|TRBD2|few|TRBJ2-1
CASSLDREGAYNEQFF
TGCGCCAGCAGCTTGGATCGGGAGGGCGCCTACAATGAGCAGTTCTTC
>TRBV28|TRBD1|-|TRBJ1-5
CASSSDRGNQPQHF
TGTGCCAGCAGCTCCGACAGGGGCAATCAGCCCCAGCATTTT
>TRBV7-9|TRBD2|-|TRBJ2-1
CASSFSGTSGDNEQFF
TGTGCCAGCAGCTTTTCTGGGACTAGCGGAGACAATGAGCAGTTCTTC
>TRBV4-3|-|-|TRBJ1-1
CASSQEVRANTEAFF
TGCGCCAGCAGCCAAGAAGTCAGGGCAAACACTGAAGCTTTCTTT
>TRBV20-1|TRBD2|-|TRBJ2-7
CSASLAGGGDEQYF
TGCAGTGCTAGTCTAGCGGGAGGGGGTGACGAGCAGTACTTC
>TRBV30|-|-|TRBJ1-3
CAWKKAGNTIYF
TGTGCCTGGAAGAAGGCTGGAAACACCATATATTTT
>TRBV5-1|TRBD1|-|TRBJ1-3
CASSFGDRGTGNTIYF
TGCGCCAGCAGCTTTGGTGACAGGGGGACTGGAAACACCATATATTTT
>TRBV12-3/TRBV12-4|TRBD1|once|TRBJ1-1
CASSFGTGEAFF
TGTGCCAGCAGTTTCGGGACAGGAGAAGCTTTCTTT
>TRBV7-2|-|-|TRBJ1-2
CASSLVSGSSGSYGYTF
TGTGCCAGCAGCTTAGTGAGCGGGTCCTCCGGTTCCTATGGCTACACCTTC
>TRBV19|TRBD1|-|TRBJ1-2
CASRPGQGYGYTF
TGTGCCAGTAGGCCGGGACAGGGATATGGCTACACCTTC
>TRBV28|-|-|TRBJ1-5
CASSLMFEDYLGEPQHF
TGTGCCAGCAGTTTAATGTTTGAAGACTACCTCGGGGAGCCCCAGCATTTT
>TRBV28|-|-|TRBJ1-5
CASSPLPNDQPQHF
TGTGCCAGCAGTCCCCTCCCAAATGATCAGCCCCAGCATTTT
>TRBV28|TRBD1|-|TRBJ2-1
CASNQGADNEQFF
TGTGCCAGCAACCAGGGGGCAGACAATGAGCAGTTCTTC
>TRBV30|-|-|TRBJ1-1
CAWSRQANTEAFF
TGTGCCTGGAGCAGGCAGGCCAACACTGAAGCTTTCTTT
>TRBV23-1|-|-|TRBJ2-3
CASSHPVVRDLNTQYF
TGCGCCAGCAGTCACCCCGTCGTGAGGGATTTGAATACGCAGTATTTT
>TRBV18|-|-|TRBJ2-5
CASSPSGRGETQYF
TGTGCCAGCTCACCCTCAGGGAGAGGAGAGACCCAGTACTTC
>TRBV28|-|-|TRBJ2-1
CASRPSGGSFYNEQFF
TGTGCCAGCAGACCCAGTGGCGGTTCATTCTACAATGAGCAGTTCTTC
>TRBV7-2|-|-|TRBJ2-7
CASSSPAFYEQYF
TGTGCCAGCAGCTCCCCCGCGTTCTACGAGCAGTACTTC
>TRBV4-2|TRBD1|-|TRBJ1-5
CASNPTGRSNQPQHF
TGTGCCAGCAACCCGACAGGGCGCAGCAATCAGCCCCAGCATTTT
>TRBV25-1|-|once|TRBJ2-5
CASSEYWGREETQYF
TGTGCCAGCAGTGAATATTGGGGGCGCGAAGAGACCCAGTACTTC
>TRBV30|-|-|TRBJ1-2
CAWSGRLPPYGYTF
TGTGCCTGGAGTGGGCGCCTTCCCCCCTATGGCTACACCTTC